This is a list of T cell receptor beta chains from one sample in a study of identical twins. TCRdb analysed the 5' RACE reads with MiXCR anew, one entry per CDR3 protein. This table has hundreds of thousands of distinct CDR3 sequences, around 8.3% appearing once. These data were also reused for a study on yellow fever vaccine responses in identical twins.

Sequenced input: PBMCs. The source of these receptors is a woman between 18 and 30 years old in good health. Both conserved end residues are part of each CDR3. Fields, in order: J gene, D gene, V gene, clone size, CDR3 protein, CDR3 DNA. D genes are given only for firm matches. Where a row states a size, it is once, few, many or the class of an expanded clone; other rows omit it.

>TRBJ2-2|.|TRBV18|few
CASSPLGGSALANTGELFF
TGTGCCAGCTCACCCCTGGGCGGGTCAGCGCTCGCGAACACCGGGGAGCTGTTTTTT
>TRBJ2-1|TRBD2|TRBV5-1|few
CASSGSGGSSYNEQFF
TGCGCCAGCAGCGGGAGCGGGGGGAGCTCCTACAATGAGCAGTTCTTC
>TRBJ1-1|.|TRBV9|few
CASRPGRTKVMNTEAFF
TGTGCCAGCAGACCGGGACGGACAAAGGTTATGAACACTGAAGCTTTCTTT
>TRBJ2-1|TRBD2|TRBV29-1|many
CSVSRLAGGKNSYNEQFF
TGCAGCGTTTCCCGACTAGCGGGAGGTAAAAACTCCTACAATGAGCAGTTCTTC
>TRBJ1-5|.|TRBV5-1|few
CASSPQGYSNQPQHF
TGCGCCAGCAGCCCTCAGGGATATAGCAATCAGCCCCAGCATTTT
>TRBJ2-7|.|TRBV3-1|many
CASSLIAYEQYF
TGTGCCAGCAGCCTTATTGCCTACGAGCAGTACTTC
>TRBJ2-3|TRBD2|TRBV12-3/TRBV12-4|.
CASSDPLAGGSDTQYF
TGTGCCAGCAGTGACCCGCTAGCGGGGGGATCAGATACGCAGTATTTT
>TRBJ2-1|TRBD2|TRBV20-1|many
CSAPGTSGRRSYNEQFF
TGCAGTGCTCCCGGGACTAGCGGGCGTAGATCCTACAATGAGCAGTTCTTC
>TRBJ2-7|.|TRBV7-9|.
CASAPGQGLSEQYF
TGTGCCAGCGCTCCGGGGCAGGGTCTCTCCGAGCAGTACTTC
>TRBJ2-5|TRBD1|TRBV5-1|.
CASSGMAGQGGETQYF
TGCGCCAGCAGCGGGATGGCGGGACAGGGCGGGGAGACCCAGTACTTC
>TRBJ1-5|TRBD1|TRBV2|few
CASSLQGAQGQPQHF
TGTGCCAGCAGTTTACAGGGGGCTCAGGGTCAGCCCCAGCATTTT
>TRBJ2-5|TRBD2|TRBV11-2|.
CASSFGAGGGETQYF
TGTGCCAGCAGCTTTGGAGCGGGGGGAGGAGAGACCCAGTACTTC
>TRBJ2-5|.|TRBV7-3|.
CASSLGWGLETQYF
TGTGCCAGCAGCTTAGGGTGGGGCCTAGAGACCCAGTACTTC
>TRBJ1-2|.|TRBV9|.
CASSVEEGYGYTF
TGTGCCAGCAGCGTAGAGGAGGGCTATGGCTACACCTTC
>TRBJ2-1|.|TRBV7-3|few
CASSSSGGVSEQFF
TGTGCCAGCAGCTCCTCCGGTGGCGTCTCAGAGCAGTTCTTC
>TRBJ2-1|TRBD2|TRBV5-5|few
CASSLAAGGPYEQFF
TGTGCCAGCAGCTTGGCAGCGGGAGGGCCCTATGAGCAGTTCTTC
>TRBJ1-2|.|TRBV7-6|.
CASSPNERWGYTF
TGTGCCAGCAGCCCGAACGAGAGGTGGGGCTACACCTTC
>TRBJ2-3|TRBD1|TRBV15|many
CATSRGGTDTDTQYF
TGTGCCACCAGCAGAGGTGGGACAGACACAGATACGCAGTATTTT
>TRBJ2-3|.|TRBV6-7|.
CASRALTAITDTQYF
TGTGCCAGCAGGGCCTTAACAGCCATCACAGATACGCAGTATTTT
>TRBJ2-1|.|TRBV10-3|few
CAISEGTNEQFF
TGTGCCATCAGTGAGGGAACAAATGAGCAGTTCTTC
>TRBJ2-5|.|TRBV18|few
CASSPFLREQETQYF
TGTGCCAGCTCACCATTCCTCCGGGAGCAAGAGACCCAGTACTTC
>TRBJ2-2|TRBD1|TRBV24-1|few
CATRTGSFNTGELFF
TGTGCCACCAGGACAGGGTCCTTCAACACCGGGGAGCTGTTTTTT
>TRBJ2-1|TRBD2|TRBV5-4|.
CASSLRTSGSRSSYNEQFF
TGTGCCAGCAGCTTAAGGACTAGCGGGAGTCGGAGCTCCTACAATGAGCAGTTCTTC
>TRBJ1-4|TRBD1|TRBV20-1|few
CSAKLQGQVNEKLFF
TGCAGTGCTAAGCTTCAGGGACAGGTTAACGAAAAACTGTTTTTT
>TRBJ2-2|.|TRBV6-6|many
CASREDGELFF
TGTGCCAGCAGAGAGGACGGGGAGCTGTTTTTT
>TRBJ2-7|.|TRBV6-2/TRBV6-3|few
CASSSLVRGHSYEQYF
TGTGCCAGCAGCTCCCTCGTCAGGGGCCACTCCTACGAGCAGTACTTC
>TRBJ2-1|.|TRBV24-1|.
CATSDFRPEEAGNEQFF
TGTGCCACCAGTGATTTCAGGCCGGAGGAAGCAGGCAATGAGCAGTTCTTC
>TRBJ2-1|TRBD2|TRBV7-2|many
CASSFNAGSGGANEQFF
TGTGCCAGCAGCTTTAACGCGGGTAGCGGGGGGGCAAATGAGCAGTTCTTC
>TRBJ1-4|.|TRBV28|few
CASKDAGASLNEKLFF
TGTGCCAGCAAAGATGCAGGGGCGTCACTCAATGAAAAACTGTTTTTT
>TRBJ1-1|TRBD1|TRBV15|few
CATSRVQGKGWTEAFF
TGTGCCACCAGCAGAGTACAGGGGAAGGGGTGGACTGAAGCTTTCTTT
>TRBJ2-7|.|TRBV4-1|few
CASSQKVGQGEQYF
TGCGCCAGCAGCCAAAAAGTTGGCCAGGGGGAGCAGTACTTC
>TRBJ2-7|.|TRBV3-1|many
CASSNGLGAPPDDF
TGTGCCAGCAGCAACGGGTTAGGGGCGCCCCCCGACGACTTC